This TCR beta chain was sequenced during a study of T cell responses to AZD1222 COVID-19 vaccine. TCRdb's table, derived via immunoSEQ multiplex PCR, lists solely in-frame clones and lacks some. The data show about 140,000 clones, around nine tenths seen once. Study-wide results and limits: As reported, nearly half of all spike-specific TCRs target variant regions that are unmutated.

Concerning this clone: Its antigen is unidentified.

Pooled samples include second doses given at about 4 or 12 weeks. The CDR3 is 10 residues long. The germline V gene encodes CDR1 DFQATT and CDR2 SNEGSKA (reference sequence). The ends were cut back, 3 bases at V and 4 bases at J, with 3 bases in the middle. The sequence was collected from an adult who received the AZD1222 COVID-19 vaccine. V is TRBV20-1 and J is TRBJ1-1; no reliable D call. Sequencing was performed on peripheral blood, taken 28 days after the second AZD1222 dose. CDR3 bases: TGCAGTGCTAGGGTCACTGAAGCTTTCTTT. Translating it yields CSARVTEAFF.